These 7 T cell receptor beta chains were sequenced from one sample in a study of T cell responses to AZD1222 COVID-19 vaccine. Assay: immunoSEQ multiplex PCR; the TCRdb copy retains only in-frame clones and omits some. The sample lists around 58,000 clones; around 84% were seen once. The specimen was peripheral blood, collected on day 0 of AZD1222 vaccination. These receptors were collected from an adult in good health.

The chain joins TRBV28 to TRBJ2-1, with 15 nucleotides matching TRBD2. This CDR3 spans 17 amino acids. CDR1 and CDR2 (germline): MDHEN, SYDVKM. The ends lost 1 base at V and 6 bases at J; junction bases unmatched: 4. The CDR3 DNA sequence: TGTGCCAGCAGTTTATCCGGACTAGCGGGAGGGGGCAATGAGCAGTTCTTC. It encodes CASSLSGLAGGGNEQFF.

The V gene is TRBV6-2 or TRBV6-3, the J gene TRBJ2-6, with a weak D call TRBD1 (6 bases). V gave up 6 bases and J gave up 3 bases, with 15 bases separating them. The CDR3 totals 16 residues. CDR1 MNHEY and CDR2 SVGEGT come from the germline V gene. CDR3 loop: CASSPYTGNGANVLTF. As DNA, the CDR3 is TGTGCCAGCAGCCCTTATACAGGGAATGGGGCCAACGTCCTGACTTTC.

The rearrangement links TRBV11-2 to TRBJ1-6, with D possibly being TRBD1 (5 bases). Germline loops: CDR1 SGHAT, CDR2 FQNNGV. Trimming stripped 0 bases from V and 9 bases from J, with 12 bases between. CDR3 length: 15 residues. The CDR3 nucleotides are TGTGCCAGCAGCTTAGATACAGGACCGGTTTCACCCCTCCACTTT. Residues: CASSLDTGPVSPLHF.

The V and J genes are TRBV2 and TRBJ2-3; 10 bases are a match to TRBD2. The germline CDR1 and CDR2 sequences are SNHLY and FYNNEI. The V gene end was trimmed by 6 bases and the J gene end by 4 bases; junction bases not matched to a gene: 7. The CDR3 runs to 15 residues. This CDR3 reads CASRLASGSADTQYF. Here the CDR3 DNA reads TGTGCCAGCAGACTCGCTAGCGGGAGCGCAGATACGCAGTATTTT.

The rearrangement joins TRBV7-8 to TRBJ2-4; D is perhaps TRBD2 (6 bases). CDR1 and CDR2 (germline): SGHVS, FQNEAQ. This CDR3 spans 19 amino acids. V shed 1 base and J shed 0 bases, with 19 bases lying between them. CDR3 region: CASSLGRLGGTLAKNIQYF. In DNA, the CDR3 is TGTGCCAGCAGCTTAGGGAGGCTTGGAGGGACCTTAGCCAAAAACATTCAGTACTTC.

V gene TRBV4-1 combines with J gene TRBJ1-6; D unclear. V was clipped by 6 bases and J by 5 bases, with 11 bases between them. The germline V gene encodes CDR1 MGHRA and CDR2 YSYEKL. There are 14 residues in the CDR3. CDR3 region: CASRDSDDNSPLHF. CDR3 DNA: TGCGCCAGCAGAGACTCTGACGATAATTCACCCCTCCACTTT.

The CDR3 DNA follows: TGCGCCAGCAGCCTAGTAACGGGACGCTACAATGAGCAGTTCTTC. Protein sequence: CASSLVTGRYNEQFF. This chain uses TRBV4-3 with TRBJ2-1, with D perhaps matching TRBD1 or TRBD2 (5 bases each). Germline V gene lookup returns CDR1 LGHNA and CDR2 YSLEER. The CDR3 contains 15 residues. V gave up 4 bases and J gave up 3 bases, with 13 bases separating them.